The 14 T cell receptor beta chains reported below all come from one sample, sequenced in a study of T-cell memory formation after mild COVID-19. TCRdb fed the 5' RACE reads into MiXCR, producing one record per CDR3 protein. Among approximately 300,000 distinct CDR3 sequences listed, roughly 19% were seen once. The sequenced sample was PBMCs or a T cell subset sorted from them (not recorded which). All receptors derive from a young man who had mild COVID-19 (a few samples of this study predate the infection). Cell type and time point are not known.

CDR3 sequence (DNA): TGTGCCAGCAGCTTGGCCTGGGAAAGCACAGATACGCAGTATTTT. Translating it yields CASSLAWESTDTQYF. This chain joins TRBV5-6 and TRBJ2-3; no reliable D call. Trimming stripped 0 bases from V and 0 bases from J, with 8 bases between. Germline CDR1 reads SGHDT; CDR2 reads YYEEEE. CDR3 length: 15 residues.

This clonotype was seen only a few times. The V call is TRBV7-2, the J call TRBJ1-5, with 7 bases lining up with TRBD1. Germline CDR1 reads SGHTA; CDR2 reads FQGNSA. V gave up 4 bases and J gave up 5 bases; unmatched junction bases: 2. This CDR3 contains 13 residues. CDR3 in DNA: TGTGCCAGCAGCTCCGGGACAGATCAGCCCCAGCATTTT. Its protein is CASSSGTDQPQHF.

This clonotype turned up a few times. The genes are TRBV5-4 and TRBJ2-3; TRBD2 is a possible D gene (5 bases). V shed 4 bases and J shed 4 bases, with 13 bases lying between them. The CDR3 has 14 amino acids. Germline V gene sequence: CDR1 SGHNT, CDR2 YYREEE (reference sequence). CDR3 coding DNA: TGTGCCAGCAGCCCTACTAGTAAATCAGATACGCAGTATTTT. Protein product: CASSPTSKSDTQYF.

The CDR3 region has the DNA TGTGCCACCAGCAGAGATCGGGGCGGGTACCAAGAGACCCAGTACTTC. It yields the protein CATSRDRGGYQETQYF. The J gene is TRBJ2-5, the V gene TRBV15; the D call may be TRBD1 or TRBD2 (5 bases each). CDR1 and CDR2 from the germline V gene are LNHNV and YYDKDF (reference sequence). V was cut by 0 bases and J by 0 bases, with 11 bases left in between. CDR3 length: 16 amino acids.

This chain uses TRBV2 with TRBJ1-3; D is undetermined. The CDR3 totals 14 residues. Germline loops: CDR1 SNHLY, CDR2 FYNNEI. CDR3 in amino acids: CGSRSSSAGNTIYF. Written as DNA, the CDR3 is TGTGGCAGTAGGAGCTCATCGGCCGGAAACACCATATATTTT.

The CDR3 here is CSARPRDGRPYEQYF. CDR3 nucleotide sequence: TGCAGTGCTAGACCCCGGGACGGTCGTCCCTACGAGCAGTACTTC. The J gene is TRBJ2-7, the V gene TRBV20-1; D is perhaps TRBD1 or TRBD2 (5 bases each). Germline CDR1 is DFQATT and CDR2 is SNEGSKA (reference sequence). The V end lost 2 bases, the J end lost 2 bases, and 16 bases lay between the germline ends. There are 15 residues in the CDR3.

This clonotype occurred a few times. The rearrangement links TRBV12-3 or TRBV12-4 to TRBJ1-5, with D possibly TRBD1 on 5 matching bases. The CDR3 is made up of 17 amino acids. The V end lost 0 bases, the J end lost 6 bases, and 18 bases lay between the germline ends. The CDR3 region has the DNA TGTGCCAGCAGTTTAGCCCAAGGTGGGGCGGTGTTTCAGCCCCAGCATTTT. Its protein is CASSLAQGGAVFQPQHF.

V usage is TRBV12-3 or TRBV12-4 and J usage is TRBJ2-5; D possibly corresponds to TRBD2 (6 bases). The CDR3 has 13 amino acids. V shed 7 bases and J shed 4 bases, with 13 bases lying between them. The CDR3 reads CASIRDSGETQYF. The CDR3 DNA follows: TGTGCCAGCATTCGGGACTCCGGAGAGACCCAGTACTTC.

The V call is TRBV3-2, the J call TRBJ1-4; TRBD1 is the table's D call, not checked against the DNA. TRBV3-2 is deemed a pseudogene. The CDR3 runs 16 residues. The CDR3 DNA reads as TGTGCCAGCAGCCCCCCCGACAGTCAATCTCATGAAAAACTGTTTTTT. It yields the protein CASSPPDSQSHEKLFF.

CDR3 sequence (DNA): TGCGCCAGCAGCCAGGAGGGAGGGACGGAGACCCAGTACTTC. It encodes CASSQEGGTETQYF. This chain joins TRBV5-1 and TRBJ2-5; 7 bases map to TRBD2. V lost 4 bases, J lost 5 bases, and 8 bases stayed unmatched. Germline values: CDR1 SGHRS, CDR2 YFSETQ. This CDR3 has 14 residues.

This clonotype was detected only a few times. J is TRBJ2-7 and V is TRBV18; 7 nucleotides align to TRBD1. CDR3 length: 14 residues. Losses at the gene ends were 3 bases for V and 4 bases for J; bases not matched to a gene: 6. The germline CDR1 and CDR2 sequences are KGHSH and LQKENI. The CDR3 DNA sequence: TGTGCCAGCTCACCCTGGGACAGAGCATACGAGCAGTACTTC. Its translation: CASSPWDRAYEQYF.

This clonotype was found a few times. This rearrangement joins TRBV3-1 to TRBJ2-7, with D perhaps assigned TRBD1 or TRBD2 (5 bases each). Germline V gene data show CDR1 as LGHDT and CDR2 as YNNKEL (reference sequence). The CDR3 extends over 15 amino acids. Trimming stripped 2 bases from V and 0 bases from J, with 11 bases between. DNA for the CDR3: TGTGCCAGCAGCCAACTGGGGGTAGGCTCCTACGAGCAGTACGTC. Translation: CASSQLGVGSYEQYV.

The V call is TRBV7-9, the J call TRBJ2-5, with D perhaps TRBD1 (5 bases). Trimming stripped 3 bases from V and 4 bases from J, with 9 bases between. The CDR3 totals 13 residues. Germline V gene lookup returns CDR1 SEHNR and CDR2 FQNEAQ (reference sequence). The CDR3 sequence is CASSFAGRETQYF. CDR3 nucleotide sequence: TGTGCCAGCAGCTTTGCAGGGCGAGAGACCCAGTACTTC.

The chain recombines TRBV5-1 with TRBJ2-1; D is perhaps TRBD1 (7 bases). This CDR3 is 16 amino acids long. Trimming shortened V by 2 bases and J by 14 bases, and 26 bases separated the two germline ends. Germline-derived CDR1 and CDR2 are SGHRS and YFSETQ. The CDR3 spells CASSFQAQGDGREEFF. CDR3 bases: TGCGCCAGCAGCTTCCAAGCGCAGGGGGATGGAAGGGAGGAGTTCTTC.